The 20 T cell receptor beta chains reported below all come from one sample, sequenced in a study of identical twins. TCRdb re-analysed the 5' RACE reads in MiXCR, keeping a single row per CDR3 protein. The sample has 600,000 to 800,000 distinct CDR3 sequences; around 20% are singletons. Another study also made use of these data, one on T cells expressing NK-cell markers.

Specimen: PBMCs. The receptors derive from a woman aged 18-30 years in good health.

This clonotype appeared a few times. The V call is TRBV20-1, the J call TRBJ2-2; 8 bases match TRBD2. V lost 6 bases to trimming and J lost 4 bases; unmatched junction nucleotides: 10. The CDR3 covers 15 residues. Germline CDR1 and CDR2: DFQATT and SNEGSKA (reference sequence). DNA of the CDR3: TGCAGTGCCCGGGGATGGCTAGCGGGCACCGGGGAGCTGTTTTTT. Translated: CSARGWLAGTGELFF.

This chain links TRBV20-1 with TRBJ2-3; the match to TRBD2 covers 9 bases. Germline V gene lookup returns CDR1 DFQATT and CDR2 SNEGSKA (reference sequence). This CDR3 has 16 residues. The V and J ends lost 0 bases and 4 bases, in that order; junction bases with no gene match: 8. CDR3 nucleotides: TGCAGTGCTAGAGAAGAAGCGGGAGGAAGCTCAGATACGCAGTATTTT. Translated, it gives CSAREEAGGSSDTQYF.

V is TRBV29-1 and J is TRBJ1-2, with D hard to call. CDR1 and CDR2 (germline): SQVTM, ANQGSEA. Trimming cost V 4 bases and J 4 bases, with 7 bases left between them. CDR3 length: 11 amino acids. The CDR3 DNA is TGCAGCGTTGTCTACGGCTATGGCTACACCTTC. Translated: CSVVYGYGYTF.

The table lists this clonotype with a few counts. V usage is TRBV6-2 or TRBV6-3 and J usage is TRBJ2-1; the D gene is possibly TRBD1 (5 bases). This CDR3 has 12 residues. Trimming took 6 bases from V and 6 from J, leaving 9 bases between them. Germline assignment: CDR1 MNHEY and CDR2 SVGEGT. CDR3 sequence (DNA): TGTGCCAGCAGCACTGGGGCCAATGAGCAGTTCTTC. Amino acids: CASSTGANEQFF.

This clonotype was counted at least ten times. This chain connects TRBV20-1 to TRBJ2-1, with 8 bases aligning to TRBD2. The CDR3 is made up of 14 amino acids. Germline V gives CDR1 DFQATT, CDR2 SNEGSKA (reference sequence). V was pared by 3 bases and J by 3 bases, with 4 bases of the junction left unmatched. The CDR3 spells CSASKLAVYNEQFF. The CDR3 DNA sequence: TGCAGTGCTAGCAAACTAGCGGTCTACAATGAGCAGTTCTTC.

The rearrangement uses TRBV3-1 and TRBJ2-3; perhaps D is TRBD1 or TRBD2 (5 bases each). Trimming stripped 8 bases from V and 1 base from J, with 16 bases between. This CDR3 contains 15 residues. In germline, CDR1 is LGHDT, CDR2 YNNKEL (reference sequence). The CDR3 DNA reads as TGTGCCAGCCGATCTCGGGACGGACGCACAGATACGCAGTATTTT. This sequence encodes CASRSRDGRTDTQYF.

The chain links TRBV7-9 to TRBJ2-3; no reliable D call. There are 15 residues in the CDR3. Germline lookup yields CDR1 SEHNR and CDR2 FQNEAQ (reference sequence). V was shortened by 0 bases and J by 3 bases, with 10 bases between the two germline ends. Here the CDR3 DNA reads TGTGCCAGCAGCTTAGCGGTAGATAAGACAGATACGCAGTATTTT. This codes for CASSLAVDKTDTQYF.

V gene TRBV20-1 combines with J gene TRBJ2-1; no clear D gene. V was shortened by 6 bases and J by 0 bases, with 18 bases between the two germline ends. Per germline, CDR1 DFQATT and CDR2 SNEGSKA (reference sequence). This CDR3 comprises 16 residues. CDR3 protein: CSASSYETDSYNEQFF. The CDR3 DNA reads as TGCAGTGCGTCTTCTTATGAGACCGACTCCTACAATGAGCAGTTCTTC.

In its sample, this clonotype was seen a few times. This chain uses TRBV11-1 with TRBJ2-1, with TRBD2 matching 9 bases. With V trimmed by 7 bases and J by 2 bases, 21 bases remained unmatched. In germline, CDR1 is SGHAT, CDR2 FQDESV (reference sequence). This CDR3 comprises 20 residues. The CDR3 region has the DNA TGTGCCAGCATCTCGACAGTCGTTGGCCTGACTAGCGGAACCTACAATGAGCAGTTCTTC. It translates to CASISTVVGLTSGTYNEQFF.

This clonotype was seen a handful of times. V gene TRBV12-3 or TRBV12-4 combines with J gene TRBJ2-5; 8 bases line up with TRBD1. CDR3 size: 14 residues. V lost 5 bases and J lost 3; bases outside the gene matches: 5. Here the CDR3 reads CASSRTTGEETQYF. CDR3 in DNA: TGTGCCAGCAGTCGTACGACAGGGGAAGAGACCCAGTACTTC.

This chain connects TRBV6-4 to TRBJ2-1; D unresolved. Trimming removed 4 bases at V and 8 bases at J, with 12 bases between. Germline V gene sequence: CDR1 MRHNA, CDR2 SNTAGT. The CDR3 covers 13 residues. The CDR3 here is CASSGVIGHEQFF. The CDR3 DNA reads TGTGCCAGCAGTGGCGTCATAGGGCATGAGCAGTTCTTC.

The chain is built from TRBV5-6 and TRBJ2-7, with no clear D. Germline CDR1 reads SGHDT; CDR2 reads YYEEEE. This CDR3 comprises 16 residues. V lost 1 base to trimming and J lost 3 bases, with 17 bases between them. The CDR3 here is CASSLIEGETIYEQYF. The CDR3 nucleotides are TGTGCCAGCAGCTTGATAGAAGGAGAAACAATCTACGAGCAGTACTTC.

This clonotype was seen only a few times. The rearrangement joins TRBV20-1 to TRBJ2-3; D is uncertain. CDR1 and CDR2 (germline): DFQATT, SNEGSKA (reference sequence). The CDR3 runs 12 residues. The germline V and J ends were trimmed by 5 bases and 4 bases, with 10 bases remaining between them. CDR3: CSAPWVADTQYF. The CDR3 DNA reads as TGCAGTGCTCCCTGGGTAGCAGATACGCAGTATTTT.

V is TRBV11-3 and J is TRBJ2-3; the D is unclear. Trimming took 3 bases from V and 0 from J, leaving 10 bases between them. Germline V gene sequence: CDR1 SGHNT, CDR2 YENEEA. This CDR3 spans 15 amino acids. The CDR3 nucleotides are TGTGCCAGCAGCTTTGGGATTGCTAGCACAGATACGCAGTATTTT. It encodes CASSFGIASTDTQYF.

CDR3 amino acids: CASSPLAGGPSYNEQFF. The CDR3 nucleotides are TGTGCCAGCAGTCCTCTAGCGGGGGGGCCCTCCTACAATGAGCAGTTCTTC. This rearrangement joins TRBV12-3 or TRBV12-4 to TRBJ2-1, with TRBD2 identical over 12 bases. After removal of 5 bases from V and 0 bases from J, the junction contained 5 bases not matched to a gene. This CDR3 has 17 amino acids.

This clonotype was recorded a few times. This rearrangement joins TRBV3-1 to TRBJ1-1; a possible D gene is TRBD1 (5 bases). Deletions cut 3 bases from V and 6 bases from J, with 11 bases between. The CDR3 is 13 residues long. CDR1 is LGHDT, CDR2 YNNKEL, per germline (reference sequence). The CDR3 spells CASSQGGDAEAFF. The CDR3 coding sequence is TGTGCCAGCAGCCAGGGGGGGGACGCTGAAGCTTTCTTT.

This chain joins TRBV6-1 and TRBJ2-5, with D perhaps TRBD2 (6 bases). This CDR3 region has 13 residues. CDR1 MNHNS and CDR2 SASEGT come from the germline V gene. Trimming pared 5 bases from V and 4 bases from J, leaving 11 bases between. The CDR3 protein is CASSPRGLETQYF. In nucleotides, the CDR3 is TGTGCCAGCAGTCCCCGGGGGTTAGAGACCCAGTACTTC.

The J gene is TRBJ2-2, the V gene TRBV5-1; perhaps TRBD1 as D (5 bases). V lost 4 bases to trimming and J lost 1 base, with 11 bases between them. The germline CDR1 and CDR2 sequences are SGHRS and YFSETQ. This CDR3 comprises 15 residues. CDR3 sequence reads: CASSLTERNTGELFF. The CDR3 DNA is TGCGCCAGCAGCCTGACAGAAAGGAACACCGGGGAGCTGTTTTTT.

V usage is TRBV7-2 and J usage is TRBJ2-2; possibly TRBD1 for D (6 bases). The ends were cut back, 3 bases at V and 3 bases at J, with 11 bases in the middle. This CDR3 is 15 amino acids long. CDR1 SGHTA and CDR2 FQGNSA come from the germline V gene. CDR3 loop: CASSLRDTYTGELFF. The CDR3, as DNA: TGTGCCAGCAGCTTGAGGGACACATACACCGGGGAGCTGTTTTTT.

This chain uses TRBV2 with TRBJ2-3, with D possibly being TRBD1 (5 bases). The CDR3 covers 14 residues. Germline V gene lookup returns CDR1 SNHLY and CDR2 FYNNEI. Trimming left V 9 bases short and J 2 bases short, with 15 bases between. DNA for the CDR3: TGTGCCAGAGCCGAGGCAGGGTACACAGATACGCAGTATTTT. Translation gives CARAEAGYTDTQYF.